The text below deals with one TCR beta chain. Other DNA sequences in the same sample also yield this CDR3. Per the original methods: It was from reference gene primer amplification that nucleated cell counts were estimated. Sequenced by immunoSEQ multiplex PCR; TCRdb stores in-frame clones only, minus some. V, J and clone size were drawn from that table, and D and trimming were deduced from the DNA. The table records 180,000 or so clones, approximately 83% of them present only once. This entry belongs to a study of blood T cell repertoires in COVID-19. Study overall: Sites in the United States, Italy and Spain provided acute and convalescent COVID-19 samples. T cells, B-cell-depleted T cells, or PBMCs provided the cDNA or gDNA that served as material.

CDR3 size: 16 residues. Between the trimmed V and J ends, which lost 4 bases and 6 bases, there was a span of 19 bases. Per the germline V gene, CDR1 is SGDLS and CDR2 is YYNGEE. The chain employs TRBV9 and TRBJ1-4, with D possibly TRBD1 on 6 matching bases. This clonotype was obtained from a man aged 55 to 69 with acute or convalescent COVID-19. The sequenced material came from peripheral blood. The CDR3 region is CASSPRDRGGDEKLFF. In DNA form, the CDR3 reads TGTGCCAGCAGCCCTCGGGACCGAGGGGGGGATGAAAAACTGTTTTTT. Full variable domain (outside the CDR3, taken from reference TRBV9 and TRBJ1-4): DSGVTQTPKHLITATGQRVTLRCSPRSGDLSVYWYQQSLDQGLQFLIQYYNGEERAKGNILERFSAQQFPDLHSELNLSSLELGDSALYFCASSPRDRGGDEKLFFGSGTQLSVL.